The 20 T cell receptor beta chains below were found in one sample sequenced in a study of T cells in Graves' hyperthyroidism and ophthalmopathy. Amplified TCR beta CDR3 regions came from RNA transcripts. The primer set for the first-round RT-PCR of the TCR CDR3 was HTBI. TCRdb redid the calling of the multiplex PCR reads with MiXCR, one entry per CDR3 protein. The table lists hundreds of thousands of distinct CDR3 sequences, about 15% of them singletons. Sample: blood. Receptor source: a woman between 18 and 29 years old with Graves' hyperthyroidism.

Ten or more counts support this clonotype. The chain links TRBV29-1 to TRBJ2-1; 11 nucleotides align to TRBD2. The ends lost 5 bases at V and 8 bases at J; junction bases unmatched: 5. The CDR3 contains 13 residues. Germline V gene lookup returns CDR1 SQVTM and CDR2 ANQGSEA. In DNA form, the CDR3 reads TGCAGCGTTAGACTAGCGGGATTCTATGAGCAGTTCTTC. Protein: CSVRLAGFYEQFF.

This clonotype was seen a handful of times. The chain employs TRBV30 and TRBJ1-5; D remains unclear. Per the germline V gene, CDR1 is GTSNPN and CDR2 is SVGIG (reference sequence). This CDR3 has 13 amino acids. Trimming left V 0 bases short and J 6 bases short, with 9 bases between. CDR3 loop: CAWSVSAFQPQHF. DNA of the CDR3: TGTGCCTGGAGTGTATCGGCGTTTCAGCCCCAGCATTTT.

The rearrangement uses TRBV7-2 and TRBJ2-1; 11 bases are shared with TRBD2. From germline, CDR1 is SGHTA and CDR2 FQGNSA. The CDR3 is 15 residues long. The junction had 9 bases not matched to a gene; V was cut back by 1 base and J by 13 bases. In DNA, the CDR3 is TGTGCCAGCAGCTTAGAATCGGGACTAGCGGCCAGACAGTTCTTC. Translated: CASSLESGLAARQFF. Together with reference TRBV7-2 and TRBJ2-1, the CDR3 gives the full variable domain: GAGVSQSPSNKVTEKGKDVELRCDPISGHTALYWYRQSLGQGLEFLIYFQGNSAPDKSGLPSDRFSAERTGGSVSTLTIQRTQQEDSAVYLCASSLESGLAARQFFGPGTRLTVL.

J is TRBJ2-3 and V is TRBV3-1; 12 nucleotides align to TRBD2. This CDR3 comprises 17 residues. Germline trimming cut 3 bases from V and 3 bases from J; bases unmatched to any gene: 7. CDR1 is LGHDT and CDR2 is YNNKEL in the germline V gene (reference sequence). The DNA for the CDR3 is TGTGCCAGCAGCCAGTCCTCAGGACTAGCGGGAACAGATACGCAGTATTTT. Translated, it gives CASSQSSGLAGTDTQYF.

The chain uses TRBV6-2 or TRBV6-3 and TRBJ1-1, with unresolved D. Germline CDR1 and CDR2: MNHEY and SVGEGT. There are 14 residues in the CDR3. Trimming removed 2 bases at V and 4 bases at J, with 11 bases between. The CDR3 sequence: CASSYGGRSTEAFF. DNA for the CDR3: TGTGCCAGCAGTTACGGAGGGCGCAGCACTGAAGCTTTCTTT.

A note on this clonotype: Given a much more abundant clone one base away, this may be a read error. This chain uses TRBV6-1 with TRBJ2-7; D not certain. V shed 2 bases and J shed 0 bases, with 8 bases lying between them. CDR3 size: 14 residues. Per the germline V gene, CDR1 is MNHNS and CDR2 is SASEGT. The CDR3 DNA reads as TGTGCCAGCAGTGAATGGCGGAGCTCCTACGAGCAGTACTTC. Protein: CASSEWRSSYEQYF.

CDR3 in amino acids: CASSIVRQVLSYNEQFF. CDR3 nucleotide sequence: TGTGCCAGTAGTATAGTTCGGCAGGTTCTGTCCTACAATGAGCAGTTCTTC. The chain links TRBV19 to TRBJ2-1; D not certain. Trimming took 1 base from V and 1 from J, leaving 14 bases between them. Germline lookup yields CDR1 LNHDA and CDR2 SQIVND (reference sequence). CDR3 length: 17 amino acids.

This chain joins TRBV7-9 and TRBJ2-3, with D maybe TRBD2 (6 bases). The ends were cut back, 1 base at V and 4 bases at J, with 6 bases in the middle. This CDR3 is 13 amino acids long. Germline CDR1 reads SEHNR; CDR2 reads FQNEAQ (reference sequence). The chain's CDR3 is CASSLERADTQYF. The CDR3 DNA sequence: TGTGCCAGCAGCTTAGAGCGGGCAGATACGCAGTATTTT.

This clonotype has more than one count but fewer than ten. The genes are TRBV7-6 and TRBJ2-5, with 8 bases identical to TRBD1. The V gene end was trimmed by 8 bases and the J gene end by 4 bases; junction bases not matched to a gene: 3. In germline, CDR1 is SGHVS, CDR2 FNYEAQ. This CDR3 is built from 12 residues. The CDR3 nucleotides are TGTGCCAGCGGACAGGGTGGAGAGACCCAGTACTTC. It yields the protein CASGQGGETQYF.

The rearrangement links TRBV4-3 to TRBJ2-3; weak D call: TRBD1 (5 bases). Germline-derived CDR1 and CDR2 are LGHNA and YSLEER. V dropped 2 bases and J dropped 10 bases, with 13 bases sitting between them. The CDR3 is made up of 13 amino acids. The CDR3 loop reads CASSQRIKGSQYF. In nucleotides, the CDR3 is TGCGCCAGCAGCCAAAGGATAAAGGGGTCGCAGTATTTT.

This chain links TRBV12-3 or TRBV12-4 with TRBJ2-5; a weak D match, TRBD2 (6 bases). Trimming cost V 2 bases and J 7 bases, with 20 bases left between them. The CDR3 totals 16 residues. The CDR3 loop is CASSLRGLTNGGTQYF. The CDR3 region has the DNA TGTGCCAGCAGTTTAAGGGGCTTGACCAACGGGGGGACCCAGTACTTC.

This clonotype occurred a few times. The chain is built from TRBV29-1 and TRBJ2-7; D possibly corresponds to TRBD1 (8 bases). V was trimmed by 8 bases and J by 3 bases, leaving 14 bases between them. Germline V gives CDR1 SQVTM, CDR2 ANQGSEA. The CDR3 runs to 12 residues. The DNA of the CDR3 is TGCAGCATTACAGGGGGGGACTACGAGCAGTACTTC. Its protein is CSITGGDYEQYF.

The CDR3 sequence: CASIDPAVGTEAFF. CDR3 bases: TGTGCCAGCATTGACCCAGCGGTAGGAACTGAAGCTTTCTTT. This chain links TRBV3-1 with TRBJ1-1; D ambiguous. The germline CDR1 and CDR2 sequences are LGHDT and YNNKEL (reference sequence). This CDR3 is built from 14 residues. Deletions cut 7 bases from V and 5 bases from J, with 17 bases between.

J is TRBJ1-1 and V is TRBV5-6, with 8 bases lining up with TRBD1. CDR1 and CDR2 from the germline V gene are SGHDT and YYEEEE. V shed 4 bases and J 2 bases; nucleotides not matched to a gene: 7. The CDR3 loop spans 15 amino acids. CDR3 bases: TGTGCCAGCAGCACATCAGGGGGCGGCAACACTGAAGCTTTCTTT. Its translation: CASSTSGGGNTEAFF.

In its sample, this clonotype was seen many times. This rearrangement joins TRBV7-6 to TRBJ2-3; D is unresolved. The V end was cut by 1 base, the J end by 1 base, with 9 bases between. This CDR3 has 15 amino acids. Germline values: CDR1 SGHVS, CDR2 FNYEAQ. The CDR3, as DNA: TGTGCCAGCAGCTTAGGATTGATGGGCACAGATACGCAGTATTTT. This translates into CASSLGLMGTDTQYF.

This clonotype was observed a few times. A clone one base away is much larger, so this may be a read error. CDR3 amino acids: CASSLNGQGLGNTIYF. The CDR3 DNA reads TGTGCCAGCAGTCTAAACGGCCAGGGTCTTGGAAACACCATATATTTT. The chain recombines TRBV2 with TRBJ1-3; TRBD1 is a possible D gene (5 bases). V was pared by 5 bases and J by 3 bases, with 17 bases between. Germline V gives CDR1 SNHLY, CDR2 FYNNEI. The CDR3 is 16 residues long.

This clonotype was detected a few times. The genes are TRBV7-9 and TRBJ2-1; 12 positions agree with TRBD2. V dropped 2 bases and J dropped 3; count of bases not matched to a gene: 17. Germline V gives CDR1 SEHNR, CDR2 FQNEAQ (reference sequence). The CDR3 is made up of 21 amino acids. The CDR3 loop is CASSLNELAGGQFRFYNEQFF. The CDR3 nucleotides are TGTGCCAGCAGCTTAAATGAGCTAGCGGGAGGGCAATTTAGGTTCTACAATGAGCAGTTCTTC.

This clonotype showed up just a few times. The V gene is TRBV12-3 or TRBV12-4, the J gene TRBJ2-3; 15 nucleotides line up with TRBD2. V lost 5 bases to trimming and J lost 2 bases; unmatched junction nucleotides: 11. The CDR3 contains 19 residues. For the CDR3, the DNA is TGTGCCAGCAGTCGAACTTCCGGGACTAGCGGGAGGTCCACAGATACGCAGTATTTT. The encoded protein is CASSRTSGTSGRSTDTQYF.

Note on this clonotype: A single base separates this from a much larger clone, so it may be a read error. The chain uses TRBV10-3 and TRBJ2-7; D ambiguous. The last part of the DNA fits TRBJ2-1 better; the J call may be wrong. The CDR3 consists of 16 residues. Germline CDR1 is ENHRY and CDR2 is SYGVKD. The CDR3 nucleotides are TGTGCCATCAGTGAGTCGGACCCTACACATATTTACGAGCAGTTCTTC. This codes for CAISESDPTHIYEQFF.

This clonotype was recorded many times. This chain connects TRBV7-3 to TRBJ1-1; D gene uncertain. Trimming left V 1 base short and J 1 base short, with 7 bases between. Germline lookup yields CDR1 SGHTA and CDR2 FQGTGA. This CDR3 has 14 amino acids. This CDR3 is CASSLNSRNTEAFF. DNA of the CDR3: TGTGCCAGCAGCTTAAATTCACGGAACACTGAAGCTTTCTTT.